This T cell receptor beta chain was captured in a study of TIL therapy for anti-PD-1-resistant metastatic lung cancer. Stated time point: pre-treatment sample, taken before nivolumab and TIL therapy. The immunoSEQ assay was v3. Profiled with immunoSEQ multiplex PCR; TCRdb holds only in-frame clones, not every one. The table records 15,000 to 20,000 clones, approximately 83% of them present only once. Unmatched junction bases numbered 15, after V lost 7 bases and J lost 4 bases. Germline CDR1 is MDHEN and CDR2 is SYDVKM. CDR3 length: 17 residues. The TCR was taken from a person between 30 and 80 years old with non-small cell lung cancer. Sequences were derived from blood, sampled at baseline. The chain joins TRBV28 to TRBJ2-7; 11 bases align to TRBD1. CDR3 nucleotides: TGTGCCAGCACTACGGACAGGGGGCGCGGTTTGAGTTACGAGCAGTACTTC. This encodes CASTTDRGRGLSYEQYF.